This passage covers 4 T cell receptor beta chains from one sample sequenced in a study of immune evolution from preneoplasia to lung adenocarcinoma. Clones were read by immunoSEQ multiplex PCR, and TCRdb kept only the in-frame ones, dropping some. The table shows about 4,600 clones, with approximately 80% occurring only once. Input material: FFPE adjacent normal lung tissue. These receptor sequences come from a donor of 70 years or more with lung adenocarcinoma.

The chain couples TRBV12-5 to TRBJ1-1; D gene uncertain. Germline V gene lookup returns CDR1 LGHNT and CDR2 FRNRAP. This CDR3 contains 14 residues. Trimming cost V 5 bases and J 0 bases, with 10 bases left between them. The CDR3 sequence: CASGPKQVNTEAFF. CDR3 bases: TGTGCTAGTGGTCCCAAGCAGGTGAACACTGAAGCTTTCTTT.

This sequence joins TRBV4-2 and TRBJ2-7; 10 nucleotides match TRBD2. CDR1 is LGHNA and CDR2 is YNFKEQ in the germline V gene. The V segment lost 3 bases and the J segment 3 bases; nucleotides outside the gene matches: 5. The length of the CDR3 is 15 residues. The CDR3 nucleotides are TGTGCCAGCAGCCAGGGTTCTAGCGGGAGCTACGAGCAGTACTTC. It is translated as CASSQGSSGSYEQYF.

DNA of the CDR3: TGTGCCAGTAGTGGGTTAAACACTGAAGCTTTCTTT. Translated: CASSGLNTEAFF. The chain combines TRBV19 with TRBJ1-1; D is undetermined. Germline loops: CDR1 LNHDA, CDR2 SQIVND (reference sequence). The CDR3 runs 12 residues. The V and J ends lost 5 bases and 2 bases respectively, with 6 bases between them.

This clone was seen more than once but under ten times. CDR3 DNA: TGCGCCAGCATGGAGGGCCGGATCACAGATACGCAGTATTTT. It specifies CASMEGRITDTQYF. The J gene is TRBJ2-3, the V gene TRBV10-2, with a possible D match to TRBD2 (6 bases). V was pared by 7 bases and J by 2 bases, with 13 bases between. The CDR3 is 14 amino acids. Germline V CDR1 and CDR2: WSHSY, SAAADI.